This T cell receptor (beta chain) was retrieved from a study of cytomegalovirus exposure and HLA in healthy donors. Study overall: Earlier results showed 117 million unique TCR beta sequences derived from 150 million to 200 million T cells.

Donors were ostensibly healthy at sampling, although undocumented immune exposures were probable. The PCR employed 60 Vbeta primers together with 13 Jbeta primers. Study processing details: A later analysis counted tens of millions of unique TCR beta chains, some 10 million shared. Repertoires were generated with immunoSEQ multiplex PCR, while TCRdb's copy carries only in-frame clones and drops some. The V and J calls and clone size are taken from that table; D and trimming were inferred from the DNA. Of under 200,000 clones detected, around 80% appear once; the ten largest clones hold 1.7%. Comments on this clone: Its specificity is unknown.

CDR1 is MDHEN, CDR2 SYDVKM, per germline. Trimming took 3 bases from V and 6 from J; bases not matched to a gene: 7. The CDR3 is made up of 15 amino acids. Study-wide findings and caveats: Prior analysis indicated that the majority of TCR beta V segments exhibited productivity approximately 90% or approximately 30% of the time.

This clonotype originated in a woman between 18 and 29 years old in good health and CMV-seronegative. The sequencing input was PBMCs. V usage is TRBV28 and J usage is TRBJ2-3, with TRBD2 matching over 9 bases. In nucleotides, the CDR3 is TGTGCCAGCAGTTTGGGGGTAGCGGGAGTGGATACGCAGTATTTT. Its translation is CASSLGVAGVDTQYF.